This TCR beta chain was obtained from a study of human T cells and chemical hapten exposure. TCRdb ran MiXCR on the RACE reads and lists one entry per CDR3 protein. Counted here are around 110,000 distinct CDR3 sequences, 9% to 14% occurring once; the ten biggest clones make up roughly 1.5%. CDR3 length: 13 residues. Germline CDR1 is SGHAT and CDR2 is FQNNGV. Indicated time point: patch test 1, 2 weeks after DPC sensitization. The sample's treatment: therapeutic diphenylcyclopropenone sensitization with weekly scalp DPC. General observations from the study: DPC sensitization did not alter TCRs above 1 in 1000 frequency.

Concerning this clonotype itself: The antigen remains unidentified. A single base separates this from a much larger clone, so it may be a read error.

The sequences come from whole blood, collected in connection with sensitization to the hapten diphenylcyclopropenone (DPC). The origin of this receptor is a woman in her fifties or sixties with alopecia areata. Some clones in this sample may be carry-over from other donors' samples. This chain connects TRBV11-2 to TRBJ1-6, with D uncertain. The CDR3 sequence: CASSLGVLAPLRF. The DNA for the CDR3 is TGTGCCAGCAGCTTAGGGGTTCTGGCACCCCTCCGCTTT.